The entry that follows covers one TCR beta chain sequence. Its matching antigen is unknown. This CDR3 comprises 13 residues. Germline trimming cut 7 bases from V and 3 bases from J; bases unmatched to any gene: 5. Germline CDR1 SNHLY, CDR2 FYNNEI. The data are from a study of cytomegalovirus exposure and HLA in healthy donors. Study summary: Earlier work reported 100 million or so unique TCR beta sequences from some 180 million T cells. Regarding the study as a whole: Researchers reported in a later analysis that common viral pathogens appeared linked to several top clusters. Productive status was seen about 90% or about 30% of the time for most TCR beta V segments in an earlier analysis.

The PCR made use of 60 Vbeta and 13 Jbeta primers. Data came from immunoSEQ multiplex PCR; TCRdb stores just in-frame clones and leaves some out. The repertoire has around 100,000 clones, around 85% of them found once; the top ten carry approximately 3.6%. The sequence was collected from a man aged 30 to 39 in good health and CMV-seronegative. Sequencing was carried out using PBMCs. This sequence joins TRBV2 and TRBJ2-7; 8 bases align to TRBD1. The chain's CDR3 is CASIGTGDYEQYF. CDR3 coding DNA: TGTGCCAGCATTGGGACAGGTGACTACGAGCAGTACTTC.